A single T cell receptor beta chain is shown here with its context. This specimen belongs to a study of CD8 T cells in ankylosing spondylitis. TCRdb ran MiXCR on the 5' RACE reads and lists one entry per CDR3 protein. The sample records under 250,000 distinct CDR3 sequences, approximately 12% being singletons. Germline assignment: CDR1 MDHEN and CDR2 SYDVKM. V lost 6 bases to trimming and J lost 7 bases; unmatched junction nucleotides: 8. The CDR3 sequence is 14 residues long. The receptor was isolated from a male donor with ankylosing spondylitis or in good health (not recorded which). This sequence joins TRBV28 and TRBJ2-1; 8 bases line up with TRBD2. The sample taken for sequencing was blood, either unsorted or a sorted T cell fraction (not recorded which). CDR3 amino acids: CASSPRGARNEQFF. CDR3 in DNA: TGTGCCAGCAGCCCGCGGGGGGCGAGGAATGAGCAGTTCTTC.